The rows below give T cell receptor beta chains drawn from one sample of a study of technical replicates of blood from several donors. Repertoires were generated with immunoSEQ multiplex PCR, while TCRdb's copy carries only in-frame clones and drops some. Seen here are around 68,000 clones, about 97% observed once, and the top ten hold under 0.3%. The specimen sequenced was T cells isolated from PBMCs. These receptors all stem from a human donor in good health. Both conserved end residues are part of each CDR3. The D gene is left open where the match is weak. The size of a clone is reported for some rows only, either as once, few or many, or as a class for expanded clones.

len | d_gene | j_gene | v_gene | abundance | CDR3nt | CDR3aa
15 | TRBD1 | TRBJ2-1 | TRBV13 | . | TGTGCCAGCAGCTTAGCTGGACAGGGAGGCAATGAGCAGTTCTTC | CASSLAGQGGNEQFF
16 | . | TRBJ1-3 | TRBV9 | . | TGTGCCAGCAGCGTCCGGGGGGACTTCTCTGGAAACACCATATATTTT | CASSVRGDFSGNTIYF
11 | . | TRBJ2-1 | TRBV20-1 | . | TGCAGGGTTAGCTCCTACAATGAGCAGTTCTTC | CRVSSYNEQFF
14 | TRBD1 | TRBJ1-1 | TRBV27 | . | TGTGCCAGCAGTCTTAATACAGGGGGCACTGAAGCTTTCTTT | CASSLNTGGTEAFF
16 | TRBD1 | TRBJ1-5 | TRBV28 | . | TGTGCCAGCAGCACAAGACAGGGTGTATTAGGTCAGCCCCAGCATTTT | CASSTRQGVLGQPQHF
13 | TRBD1 | TRBJ1-2 | TRBV5-5 | . | TGTGCCAGCAGCAGCACAGGGGACTATGGCTACACCTTC | CASSSTGDYGYTF
15 | TRBD1 | TRBJ1-5 | TRBV11-2 | . | TGTGCCAGCCAATCCGGGACAGGGGAAAATCAGCCCCAGCATTTT | CASQSGTGENQPQHF
13 | TRBD1 | TRBJ1-1 | TRBV27 | . | TGTGCCAGCAAAAGGGGGCACAACACTGAAGCTTTCTTT | CASKRGHNTEAFF
16 | TRBD2 | TRBJ2-7 | TRBV27 | once | TGTGCCAGCAGTTTATCGACTAGCGGGATCTCCTACGAGCAGTACTTC | CASSLSTSGISYEQYF
19 | TRBD1 | TRBJ2-6 | TRBV19 | once | TGTGCCAGTAGTATAACCGGGACAGGGACGTATGCTGGGGCCAACGTCCTGACTTTC | CASSITGTGTYAGANVLTF
14 | TRBD2 | TRBJ2-1 | TRBV5-8 | . | TGTGCCAGCAGCTTGGTAGCGGGAGGGGTTGAGCAGTTCTTC | CASSLVAGGVEQFF
16 | TRBD1 | TRBJ1-4 | TRBV4-3 | . | TGCGCCAGCAGCCAGGTAACCGGGACAGGGCCCGAAAAACTGTTTTTT | CASSQVTGTGPEKLFF
11 | . | TRBJ2-7 | TRBV29-1 | . | TGCAGCGTTGAGCGATCCTACGAGCAGTACTTC | CSVERSYEQYF
15 | . | TRBJ2-7 | TRBV5-1 | . | TGCGCCAGCAGCTTGGCGGGGATAGCCACCTACGAGCAGTACTTC | CASSLAGIATYEQYF
16 | . | TRBJ2-1 | TRBV19 | . | TGTGCCAGTAGTTTATGGCGGGAAGCCTTGTACAATGAGCAGTTCTTC | CASSLWREALYNEQFF
15 | . | TRBJ1-4 | TRBV2 | . | TGTGCCAGCAGTTCTACAGGGTTACTGTACGAAAAACTGTTTTTT | CASSSTGLLYEKLFF
13 | . | TRBJ2-3 | TRBV30 | . | TGTGCCTGGAGTGGCGAGCGCACAGATACGCAGTATTTT | CAWSGERTDTQYF
14 | TRBD1 | TRBJ1-5 | TRBV18 | . | TGTGCCAGCTCTCAGACAGGGGGCTCTCAGCCCCAGCATTTT | CASSQTGGSQPQHF
15 | . | TRBJ2-5 | TRBV11-3 | . | TGTGCCAGCAGCTTAGACGCAGGATACCAAGAGACCCAGTACTTC | CASSLDAGYQETQYF
14 | TRBD1 | TRBJ1-3 | TRBV7-9 | . | TGTGCCAGCAGCATAGAGACAGGGCGGGACACCATATATTTT | CASSIETGRDTIYF
14 | TRBD2 | TRBJ2-5 | TRBV15 | . | TGTGCCACCAGTCTCCTAGCGGGAAAGGAGACCCAGTACTTC | CATSLLAGKETQYF
14 | TRBD2 | TRBJ2-7 | TRBV19 | . | TGTGCCAGTAGTAAAACAGCGGGGGTCCGGGAGCAGTACTTC | CASSKTAGVREQYF
14 | TRBD1 | TRBJ1-2 | TRBV19 | . | TGTGCCAGTAGAGGGGGACAGATTAACTATGGCTACACCTTC | CASRGGQINYGYTF
16 | TRBD2 | TRBJ2-1 | TRBV5-4 | . | TGTGCCAGCAGCTTATGGCGGGAGGGCCCCCACAATGAGCAGTTCTTC | CASSLWREGPHNEQFF
13 | . | TRBJ1-2 | TRBV7-9 | . | TGTGCCAGCAGCTTAACGGGAGACGGGGGCTACACCTTC | CASSLTGDGGYTF
15 | TRBD2 | TRBJ2-1 | TRBV29-1 | once | TGCAGCGTTGAAGATTACAGCGGGAGGACGAATGAGCAGTTCTTC | CSVEDYSGRTNEQFF
14 | TRBD2 | TRBJ2-5 | TRBV10-3 | . | TGTGCCTCCCTCGGGACTAGCGGCCAAGAGACCCAGTACTTC | CASLGTSGQETQYF
18 | . | TRBJ2-5 | TRBV28 | . | TGTGCCAGCAGTTTGGAGACCCAGGGGTCTAGTTCTTGGGAGACCCAGTACTTC | CASSLETQGSSSWETQYF
14 | . | TRBJ2-7 | TRBV29-1 | . | TGCAGCGTTGAAGGTGTACAGGAGACCTACGAGCAGTACTTC | CSVEGVQETYEQYF
15 | . | TRBJ1-4 | TRBV25-1 | . | TGTGCCAGCAGTGAATATCAGGAGGGTAATGAAAAACTGTTTTTT | CASSEYQEGNEKLFF
15 | TRBD2 | TRBJ2-7 | TRBV6-6 | . | TGTGCCAGCAGTTACTCCGGGGCGGGAGCGAACGAGCAGTACTTC | CASSYSGAGANEQYF
13 | . | TRBJ1-1 | TRBV7-6 | . | TGTGCCAGCAGCTTGTCCAGGAACACTGAAGCTTTCTTT | CASSLSRNTEAFF
15 | . | TRBJ2-6 | TRBV27 | . | TGTGCCAGCAGGGTGGCAGGGGCTGGGGCCAACGTCCTGACTTTC | CASRVAGAGANVLTF
15 | . | TRBJ1-4 | TRBV4-2 | . | TGTGCCAGCAGCCAATTCGATAGCAATAATGAAAAACTGTTTTTT | CASSQFDSNNEKLFF
15 | . | TRBJ1-2 | TRBV5-1 | . | TGCGCCAGCAGCTTGATGAACAGTGGCTCGGATGGCTACACCTTC | CASSLMNSGSDGYTF
14 | . | TRBJ2-5 | TRBV27 | . | TGTGCCAGCAGTTGGGGTCGCGGGGCAGAGACCCAGTACTTC | CASSWGRGAETQYF
13 | . | TRBJ2-5 | TRBV7-6 | . | TGTGCCAGCACCCTCTACCGAGGAGAGACCCAGTACTTC | CASTLYRGETQYF
13 | TRBD1 | TRBJ2-5 | TRBV5-1 | . | TGCGCCAGCAGCTTGCTGACAGGGGAGACCCAGTACTTC | CASSLLTGETQYF
13 | . | TRBJ2-3 | TRBV11-3 | few | TGTGCCAGCAGCTCATCGACACCAGATACGCAGTATTTT | CASSSSTPDTQYF
15 | . | TRBJ2-1 | TRBV7-9 | . | TGTGCCAGCAGCTTAGCGCGTTGGCGGGACAATGAGCAGTTCTTC | CASSLARWRDNEQFF
15 | TRBD1 | TRBJ2-2 | TRBV2 | once | TGTGCCAGCAGTTGGGGACAGAAGGACACCGGGGAGCTGTTTTTT | CASSWGQKDTGELFF
14 | TRBD1 | TRBJ2-2 | TRBV5-1 | . | TGCGCCAGCAGCTGGACAGGGGATACCGGGGAGCTGTTTTTT | CASSWTGDTGELFF
15 | . | TRBJ1-1 | TRBV7-6 | . | TGTGCCAGCAGCTTAGCCGATGCGGAGAACACTGAAGCTTTCTTT | CASSLADAENTEAFF
14 | . | TRBJ1-1 | TRBV7-2 | . | TGTGCCAGCAGCTTTTCAGGGGACGGGACTGAAGCTTTCTTT | CASSFSGDGTEAFF
14 | . | TRBJ2-4 | TRBV21-1 | . | TGTGCCAGCAGGAGGGCCGGTGCCAAAAACATTCAGTACTTC | CASRRAGAKNIQYF
16 | TRBD2 | TRBJ2-3 | TRBV7-3 | . | TGTGCCAGCAGCTTAGGGGTAGCGGGGACGGGAGATACGCAGTATTTT | CASSLGVAGTGDTQYF
14 | . | TRBJ1-5 | TRBV5-6 | . | TGTGCCAGCAGCTTTGGACACGAGAATCAGCCCCAGCATTTT | CASSFGHENQPQHF
13 | . | TRBJ1-2 | TRBV29-1 | . | TGCAGCGAACAACCACAGTCGCACTATGGCTACACCTTC | CSEQPQSHYGYTF
12 | . | TRBJ1-1 | TRBV13 | . | TGTGCCAGCAGCGACCGGGGAATTGAAGCTTTCTTT | CASSDRGIEAFF